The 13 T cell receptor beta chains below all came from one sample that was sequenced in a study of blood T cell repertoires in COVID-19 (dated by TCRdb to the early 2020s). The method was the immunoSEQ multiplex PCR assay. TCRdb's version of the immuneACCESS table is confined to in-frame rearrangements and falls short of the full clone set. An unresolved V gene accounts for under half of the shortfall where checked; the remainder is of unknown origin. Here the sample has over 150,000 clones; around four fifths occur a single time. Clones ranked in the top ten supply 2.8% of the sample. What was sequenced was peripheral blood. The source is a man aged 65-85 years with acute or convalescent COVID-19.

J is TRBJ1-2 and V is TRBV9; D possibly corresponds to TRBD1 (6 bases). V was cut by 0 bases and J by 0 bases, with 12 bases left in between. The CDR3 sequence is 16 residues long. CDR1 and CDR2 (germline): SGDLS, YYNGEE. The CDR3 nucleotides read TGTGCCAGCAGCGTAGGCCAGGGGCTCACTAACTATGGCTACACCTTC. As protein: CASSVGQGLTNYGYTF.

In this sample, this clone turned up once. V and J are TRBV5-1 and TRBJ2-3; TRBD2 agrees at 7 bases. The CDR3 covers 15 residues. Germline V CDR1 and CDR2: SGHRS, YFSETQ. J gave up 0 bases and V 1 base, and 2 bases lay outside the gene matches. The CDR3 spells CASSLRGVSTDTQYF. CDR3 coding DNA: TGCGCCAGCAGCTTGCGGGGGGTAAGCACAGATACGCAGTATTTT.

The CDR3 reads CASSSTGDRGYTF. The DNA of the CDR3 is TGTGCCAGCAGCTCAACAGGGGATCGTGGCTACACCTTC. V is TRBV6-5 and J is TRBJ1-2; 7 bases align to TRBD1. Losses at the gene ends were 6 bases for V and 7 bases for J; bases not matched to a gene: 8. Germline-derived CDR1 and CDR2 are MNHEY and SVGAGI. This CDR3 spans 13 amino acids.

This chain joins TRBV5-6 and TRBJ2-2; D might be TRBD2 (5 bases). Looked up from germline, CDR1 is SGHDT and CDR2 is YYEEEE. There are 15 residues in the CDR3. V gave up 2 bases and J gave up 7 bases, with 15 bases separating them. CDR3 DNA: TGTGCCAGCAGCTTTCAGGCCACCCGGGGCGGGGAGCTGTTTTTT. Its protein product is CASSFQATRGGELFF.

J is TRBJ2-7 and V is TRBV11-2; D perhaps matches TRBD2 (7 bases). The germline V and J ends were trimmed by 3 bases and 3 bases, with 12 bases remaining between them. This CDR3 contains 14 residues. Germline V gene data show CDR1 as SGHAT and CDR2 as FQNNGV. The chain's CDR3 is CASSFGGGLYEQYF. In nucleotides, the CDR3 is TGTGCCAGCAGCTTCGGCGGGGGCCTCTACGAGCAGTACTTC.

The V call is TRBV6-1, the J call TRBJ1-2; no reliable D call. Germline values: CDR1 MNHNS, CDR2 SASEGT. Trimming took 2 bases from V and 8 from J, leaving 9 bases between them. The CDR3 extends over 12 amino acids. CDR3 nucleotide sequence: TGTGCCAGCAGTGAATGGAGTACCGGCTACACCTTC. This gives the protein CASSEWSTGYTF.

The CDR3 reads CASRTPGTGTETQYF. In DNA, the CDR3 is TGTGCCAGCCGTACTCCCGGGACAGGGACAGAGACCCAGTACTTC. This chain links TRBV11-2 with TRBJ2-5, with TRBD1 identical over 9 bases. The germline V gene has CDR1 SGHAT and CDR2 FQNNGV. The CDR3 runs to 15 residues. V was pared by 8 bases and J by 4 bases, with 11 bases of the junction left unmatched.

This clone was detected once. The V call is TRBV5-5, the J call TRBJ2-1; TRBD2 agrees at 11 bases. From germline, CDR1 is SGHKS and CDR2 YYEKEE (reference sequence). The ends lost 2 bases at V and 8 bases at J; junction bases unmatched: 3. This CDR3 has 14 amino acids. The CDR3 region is CASSLLAGADEQFF. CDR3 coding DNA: TGTGCCAGCAGCTTACTAGCGGGAGCTGATGAGCAGTTCTTC. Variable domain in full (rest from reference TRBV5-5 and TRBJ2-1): DAGVTQSPTHLIKTRGQQVTLRCSPISGHKSVSWYQQVLGQGPQFIFQYYEKEERGRGNFPDRFSARQFPNYSSELNVNALLLGDSALYLCASSLLAGADEQFFGPGTRLTVL.

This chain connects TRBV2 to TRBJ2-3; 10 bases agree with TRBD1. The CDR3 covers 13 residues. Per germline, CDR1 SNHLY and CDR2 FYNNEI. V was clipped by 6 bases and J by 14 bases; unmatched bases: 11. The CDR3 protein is CASSPSGQGVAYF. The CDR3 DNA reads TGTGCCAGCAGCCCGTCTGGACAGGGGGTGGCGTATTTT.

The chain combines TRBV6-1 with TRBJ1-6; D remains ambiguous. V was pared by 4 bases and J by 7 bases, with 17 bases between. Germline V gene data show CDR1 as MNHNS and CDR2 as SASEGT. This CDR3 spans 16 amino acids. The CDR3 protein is CASSGNLRVTNSPLHF. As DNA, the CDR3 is TGTGCCAGCAGTGGCAATTTGAGGGTGACCAATTCACCCCTCCACTTT.

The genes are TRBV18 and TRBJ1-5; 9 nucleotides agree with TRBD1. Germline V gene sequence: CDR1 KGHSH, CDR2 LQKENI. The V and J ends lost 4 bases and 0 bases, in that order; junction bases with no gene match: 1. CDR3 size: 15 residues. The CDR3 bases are TGTGCCAGCTCACGGGACAGGGCTAGCAATCAGCCCCAGCATTTT. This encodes CASSRDRASNQPQHF.

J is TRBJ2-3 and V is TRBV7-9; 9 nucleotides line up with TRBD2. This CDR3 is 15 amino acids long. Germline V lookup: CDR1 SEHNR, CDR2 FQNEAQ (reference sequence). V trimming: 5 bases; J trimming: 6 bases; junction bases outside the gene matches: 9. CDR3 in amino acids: CASSPGAGGSDTQYF. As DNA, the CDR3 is TGTGCCAGCAGCCCGGGTGCGGGGGGGTCGGATACGCAGTATTTT.

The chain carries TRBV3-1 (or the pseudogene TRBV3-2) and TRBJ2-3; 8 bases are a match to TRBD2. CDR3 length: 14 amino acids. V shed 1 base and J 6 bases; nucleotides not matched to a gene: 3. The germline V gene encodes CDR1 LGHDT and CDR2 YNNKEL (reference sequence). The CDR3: CASSQAGGRDTQYF. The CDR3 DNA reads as TGTGCCAGCAGCCAAGCGGGGGGGCGTGATACGCAGTATTTT.